These 32 T cell receptor beta chains were all obtained from the same sample, sequenced in a study of blood T cell repertoires in COVID-19. Assay used: immunoSEQ multiplex PCR; TCRdb lists only in-frame clones, some missing. The sample lists 200,000 to 250,000 clones; roughly 90% were seen once. The sequencing input was peripheral blood. These receptors were obtained from a woman between 50 and 59 years old with acute or convalescent COVID-19.

This chain links TRBV10-3 with TRBJ2-2, with 12 positions matching TRBD1. The CDR3 loop spans 14 amino acids. CDR1 is ENHRY and CDR2 is SYGVKD in the germline V gene. The V gene end was trimmed by 6 bases and the J gene end by 5 bases; junction bases not matched to a gene: 1. CDR3 bases: TGTGCCATCAGGGGACAGGGGGCGACCGGGGAGCTGTTTTTT. Translated: CAIRGQGATGELFF.

The rearrangement joins TRBV11-3 to TRBJ2-1; tentatively, D is TRBD2 (7 bases). The CDR3 runs to 14 residues. The V and J ends lost 8 bases and 7 bases respectively, with 18 bases between them. The V gene's germline CDR1 is SGHNT and CDR2 YENEEA. The CDR3 loop is CASRWGGSENEQFF. In DNA, the CDR3 is TGTGCCAGCCGTTGGGGGGGCAGTGAAAATGAGCAGTTCTTC.

This clone has more than one count but fewer than ten. The CDR3: CASTPGQGELGNQPQHF. The CDR3 nucleotides read TGTGCCAGCACCCCGGGACAGGGAGAGTTAGGAAATCAGCCCCAGCATTTT. V is TRBV7-9 and J is TRBJ1-5, with 9 bases matching TRBD1. V lost 7 bases and J lost 4; bases outside the gene matches: 14. CDR1 SEHNR and CDR2 FQNEAQ come from the germline V gene (reference sequence). The CDR3 is 17 residues long.

This clone has more than one count but fewer than ten. CDR3 bases: TGTGCCAGCAGCTTAGACAGGGGGGAACATGGCTACACCTTC. This translates into CASSLDRGEHGYTF. The chain joins TRBV7-9 to TRBJ1-2; 8 bases align to TRBD1. Germline-derived CDR1 and CDR2 are SEHNR and FQNEAQ (reference sequence). Trimming took 1 base from V and 6 from J; bases not matched to a gene: 4. CDR3 length: 14 residues.

The chain recombines TRBV27 with TRBJ2-7; D perhaps matches TRBD2 (6 bases). The length of the CDR3 is 14 residues. Germline CDR1 reads MNHEY; CDR2 reads SMNVEV (reference sequence). Trimming cost V 8 bases and J 3 bases, with 17 bases left between them. The CDR3 sequence is CASRGGYGSYEQYF. The CDR3 bases are TGTGCCAGCCGAGGAGGGTACGGAAGCTACGAGCAGTACTTC.

This clone was detected once. The rearrangement uses TRBV7-8 and TRBJ1-1; D gene uncertain. Germline lookup yields CDR1 SGHVS and CDR2 FQNEAQ. The CDR3 sequence is 17 residues long. V lost 6 bases and J lost 0, with 20 bases in between. The CDR3 nucleotides are TGTGCCAGCAGTGGCGGCGGGAACCCTGTTATGAACACTGAAGCTTTCTTT. Protein: CASSGGGNPVMNTEAFF.

V gene TRBV10-3 combines with J gene TRBJ2-3, with 8 bases fitting TRBD2. Trimming took 6 bases from V and 1 from J; bases not matched to a gene: 3. Germline values: CDR1 ENHRY, CDR2 SYGVKD. The CDR3 has 14 amino acids. Here the CDR3 reads CAISFSGGTDTQYF. The CDR3, as DNA: TGTGCCATCAGCTTTAGCGGGGGCACAGATACGCAGTATTTT.

The chain combines TRBV19 with TRBJ2-1; weak D call: TRBD1 (5 bases). The CDR3 is 13 amino acids. Trimming pared 6 bases from V and 1 base from J, leaving 7 bases between. The V gene's germline CDR1 is LNHDA and CDR2 SQIVND (reference sequence). CDR3 sequence (DNA): TGTGCCAGTAGCACAGGTTCCTACAATGAGCAGTTCTTC. Translating gives CASSTGSYNEQFF.

This clone was recorded once. The chain has TRBV7-3 and TRBJ2-1; D unclear. There are 16 residues in the CDR3. Germline-derived CDR1 and CDR2 are SGHTA and FQGTGA. The ends were cut back, 5 bases at V and 0 bases at J, with 14 bases in the middle. Here the CDR3 DNA reads TGTGCCAGCAGCCCCCGTAATCCGAGCTCCTACAATGAGCAGTTCTTC. As protein: CASSPRNPSSYNEQFF.

This chain links TRBV7-3 with TRBJ2-5, with 13 bases aligning to TRBD2. CDR3 length: 13 residues. Germline loops: CDR1 SGHTA, CDR2 FQGTGA. Losses at the gene ends were 6 bases for V and 7 bases for J; bases not matched to a gene: 2. The CDR3 reads CASSRLAGGTQYF. DNA for the CDR3: TGTGCCAGCAGTCGACTAGCGGGGGGGACCCAGTACTTC.

V usage is TRBV5-5 and J usage is TRBJ1-1; no clear D gene. Trimming took 1 base from V and 0 from J, leaving 10 bases between them. From germline, CDR1 is SGHKS and CDR2 YYEKEE (reference sequence). This CDR3 has 15 residues. The CDR3 reads CASSLMSRMNTEAFF. CDR3 sequence (DNA): TGTGCCAGCAGCTTGATGTCCAGGATGAACACTGAAGCTTTCTTT.

This sequence joins TRBV5-1 and TRBJ2-7; D is perhaps TRBD2 (5 bases). The CDR3 is made up of 15 amino acids. Per germline, CDR1 SGHRS and CDR2 YFSETQ. V gave up 3 bases and J gave up 0 bases, with 13 bases separating them. CDR3 sequence reads: CASSSSGGSSYEQYF. The CDR3 DNA is TGCGCCAGCAGCTCAAGCGGAGGCAGCTCCTACGAGCAGTACTTC.

The rearrangement uses TRBV2 and TRBJ1-6, with a weak D call TRBD1 (6 bases). The CDR3 is made up of 15 amino acids. In germline, CDR1 is SNHLY, CDR2 FYNNEI. The V gene lost 7 bases and the J gene lost 0 bases, with 10 bases spanning the gap. The CDR3 region has the DNA TGTGCCAGCACCACAGGGAGCTCCTATAATTCACCCCTCCACTTT. Translated: CASTTGSSYNSPLHF. The full variable domain, completed using reference TRBV2 and TRBJ1-6, is EPEVTQTPSHQVTQMGQEVILRCVPISNHLYFYWYRQILGQKVEFLVSFYNNEISEKSEIFDDQFSVERPDGSNFTLKIRSTKLEDSAMYFCASTTGSSYNSPLHFGNGTRLTVT.

The chain employs TRBV7-2 and TRBJ2-7; TRBD2 might be the D (5 bases). Germline-derived CDR1 and CDR2 are SGHTA and FQGNSA. Trimming took 1 base from V and 0 from J, leaving 16 bases between them. The CDR3 runs to 17 residues. The chain's CDR3 is CASSLGTLGVISYEQYF. The CDR3 nucleotides read TGTGCCAGCAGCTTAGGGACTCTGGGAGTAATCTCCTACGAGCAGTACTTC.

The rearrangement links TRBV7-8 to TRBJ2-3; D is possibly TRBD2 (5 bases). The CDR3 is 16 amino acids. V was shortened by 5 bases and J by 2 bases, with 17 bases between the two germline ends. Germline V gene lookup returns CDR1 SGHVS and CDR2 FQNEAQ. CDR3 sequence (DNA): TGTGCCAGCAGCCCAGGAGGAGCGAGGTACACAGATACGCAGTATTTT. It yields the protein CASSPGGARYTDTQYF.

The CDR3 nucleotides are TGTGCCAGCAGCCAAGATACTGCGGCCAATGAGCAGTTCTTC. Translating it yields CASSQDTAANEQFF. The rearrangement links TRBV3-1 (or the pseudogene TRBV3-2) to TRBJ2-1; D is unresolved. Germline V CDR1 and CDR2: LGHDT, YNNKEL (reference sequence). The V end lost 0 bases, the J end lost 6 bases, and 9 bases lay between the germline ends. The CDR3 contains 14 residues.

The rearrangement joins TRBV5-1 to TRBJ2-7, with a tentative D call TRBD1 (6 bases). The CDR3 is 14 amino acids. Trimming cost V 2 bases and J 3 bases, with 12 bases left between them. Germline CDR1 reads SGHRS; CDR2 reads YFSETQ. CDR3: CASSFSGEGYEQYF. DNA of the CDR3: TGCGCCAGCAGCTTCTCAGGGGAAGGCTACGAGCAGTACTTC. The entire variable domain, with the rest obtained from reference TRBV5-1 and TRBJ2-7, is as follows: KAGVTQTPRYLIKTRGQQVTLSCSPISGHRSVSWYQQTPGQGLQFLFEYFSETQRNKGNFPGRFSGRQFSNSRSEMNVSTLELGDSALYLCASSFSGEGYEQYFGPGTRLTVT.

The chain links TRBV11-2 to TRBJ2-3; a weak D match, TRBD1 (5 bases). Germline V CDR1 and CDR2: SGHAT, FQNNGV. The length of the CDR3 is 14 residues. V dropped 5 bases and J dropped 2 bases, with 11 bases sitting between them. The DNA for the CDR3 is TGTGCCAGCAGCCTGGGGCAGCCCACAGATACGCAGTATTTT. This encodes CASSLGQPTDTQYF.

This CDR3 is CATRGGRETDTQYF. DNA of the CDR3: TGTGCTACCCGGGGGGGGAGGGAGACAGATACGCAGTATTTT. This chain links TRBV24-1 with TRBJ2-3; 8 nucleotides agree with TRBD2. This CDR3 contains 14 residues. CDR1 is KGHDR and CDR2 is SFDVKD in the germline V gene.

The genes are TRBV19 and TRBJ2-7; a weak D match, TRBD2 (6 bases). Trimming took off 9 bases at V and 7 bases at J, with 13 bases between the two ends. This CDR3 region has 11 residues. Germline CDR1 LNHDA, CDR2 SQIVND (reference sequence). The CDR3 protein is CARPNAGEQYF. The CDR3 region has the DNA TGTGCCAGGCCGAACGCGGGGGAGCAGTACTTC.

The chain has TRBV6-6 and TRBJ2-5; D is possibly TRBD1 (7 bases). Germline values: CDR1 MNHNY, CDR2 SVGAGI (reference sequence). The CDR3 is 15 residues long. V shed 5 bases and J shed 5 bases, with 18 bases lying between them. CDR3 nucleotides: TGTGCCAGCAGTGCCAGTCAGGGGGGAAGGGAGACCCAGTACTTC. Amino acid sequence: CASSASQGGRETQYF.

The gene calls are TRBV7-2 and TRBJ1-3, with D possibly being TRBD1 (5 bases). Trimming pared 5 bases from V and 5 bases from J, leaving 13 bases between. Germline V gene data show CDR1 as SGHTA and CDR2 as FQGNSA. This CDR3 is 14 amino acids long. As DNA, the CDR3 is TGTGCCAGCAGCCTCGACAGCCACCGAAACACCATATATTTT. Protein product: CASSLDSHRNTIYF. The full variable domain, its missing parts supplied by reference TRBV7-2 and TRBJ1-3, is GAGVSQSPSNKVTEKGKDVELRCDPISGHTALYWYRQSLGQGLEFLIYFQGNSAPDKSGLPSDRFSAERTGGSVSTLTIQRTQQEDSAVYLCASSLDSHRNTIYFGEGSWLTVV.

V usage is TRBV2 and J usage is TRBJ1-2, with TRBD1 matching 7 bases. V lost 7 bases to trimming and J lost 7 bases; unmatched junction nucleotides: 9. From germline, CDR1 is SNHLY and CDR2 FYNNEI. The CDR3 has 13 residues. This chain's CDR3 is CASTTGAVGGYTF. The CDR3, as DNA: TGTGCCAGCACTACAGGGGCCGTCGGTGGCTACACCTTC.

The chain joins TRBV9 to TRBJ1-1, with TRBD1 matching 7 bases. The CDR3 spans 14 residues. J lost 6 bases, V lost 3 bases, and 8 bases had no gene match. Germline V gene lookup returns CDR1 SGDLS and CDR2 YYNGEE. The CDR3: CASSGKGAVAEAFF. The CDR3 nucleotides read TGTGCCAGCAGCGGGAAGGGGGCCGTGGCTGAAGCTTTCTTT.

This clone was counted at least ten times. This sequence joins TRBV6-4 and TRBJ2-2, with TRBD2 matching over 12 bases. Germline V CDR1 and CDR2: MRHNA, SNTAGT. This CDR3 is 16 amino acids long. The trim removed 8 bases at V and 4 bases at J, leaving 8 bases unmatched. CDR3 amino acids: CASAPTSGRSTGELFF. The CDR3 DNA is TGTGCCAGCGCTCCGACTAGCGGGAGAAGCACCGGGGAGCTGTTTTTT.

The chain recombines TRBV5-4 with TRBJ2-5; D might be TRBD1 (7 bases). The germline CDR1 and CDR2 sequences are SGHNT and YYREEE (reference sequence). The CDR3 runs 14 residues. The V gene lost 6 bases and the J gene lost 5 bases, with 17 bases spanning the gap. CDR3 residues: CASNQMQGGETQYF. DNA for the CDR3: TGTGCCAGCAACCAGATGCAGGGGGGTGAGACCCAGTACTTC.

The chain is built from TRBV5-1 and TRBJ2-7; D is possibly TRBD1 (6 bases). Trimming removed 0 bases from V and 2 bases from J, with 12 bases in between. This CDR3 comprises 15 residues. Germline-derived CDR1 and CDR2 are SGHRS and YFSETQ. This chain's CDR3 is CASSLDRVGPYEQYF. CDR3 coding DNA: TGCGCCAGCAGCTTGGACAGGGTCGGCCCCTACGAGCAGTACTTC.

The chain employs TRBV7-9 and TRBJ2-7, with 14 nucleotides matching TRBD2. This CDR3 region has 14 residues. CDR1 and CDR2 (germline): SEHNR, FQNEAQ (reference sequence). Trimming took 5 bases from V and 5 from J; bases not matched to a gene: 2. The CDR3 region is CASSRLAGGNEQYF. The CDR3 DNA reads TGTGCCAGCAGCAGACTAGCGGGAGGGAACGAGCAGTACTTC.

This clone was observed a handful of times. The V call is TRBV10-3, the J call TRBJ1-1, with D perhaps matching TRBD1 (5 bases). Germline lookup yields CDR1 ENHRY and CDR2 SYGVKD. The CDR3 extends over 15 amino acids. Trimming took off 3 bases at V and 6 bases at J, with 17 bases between the two ends. The CDR3, as DNA: TGTGCCATCAGTGACCCGACCCAGGGTTCAGCTGAAGCTTTCTTT. It translates to CAISDPTQGSAEAFF.

This clone was seen a handful of times. J is TRBJ1-4 and V is TRBV19, with D perhaps TRBD1 (6 bases). From germline, CDR1 is LNHDA and CDR2 SQIVND (reference sequence). The CDR3 has 13 residues. The V gene lost 8 bases and the J gene lost 10 bases, with 17 bases spanning the gap. CDR3 loop: CASLYPGGSKLFF. The CDR3 DNA reads TGTGCCAGTCTATATCCGGGGGGCTCAAAACTGTTTTTT.

CDR3 in amino acids: CASSEVRETQYF. DNA of the CDR3: TGTGCCAGCTCCGAAGTCCGGGAGACCCAGTACTTC. The chain links TRBV18 to TRBJ2-5; D remains unclear. Germline CDR1 KGHSH, CDR2 LQKENI. This CDR3 is built from 12 residues. Deletions cut 6 bases from V and 5 bases from J, with 10 bases between.

V and J are TRBV11-2 and TRBJ1-4, with 8 bases aligning to TRBD1. Germline V gives CDR1 SGHAT, CDR2 FQNNGV. The V segment lost 1 base and the J segment 2 bases; nucleotides outside the gene matches: 12. CDR3 length: 19 amino acids. The CDR3 DNA reads as TGTGCCAGCAGCTTAGGGCTAAGGACAGGGTTGTTTACTAATGAAAAACTGTTTTTT. It specifies CASSLGLRTGLFTNEKLFF.